One T cell receptor (beta chain) is described in this entry. The assay was immunoSEQ multiplex PCR, and TCRdb's table has in-frame clones only and misses some. This table has roughly 90,000 clones, 85% to 95% appearing once. The record originates from a study of technical replicates of blood from several donors. V shed 1 base and J shed 2 bases, with 12 bases lying between them. The CDR3 is made up of 16 amino acids. The germline V gene has CDR1 MDHEN and CDR2 SYDVKM. The specimen was T cells isolated from PBMCs. This receptor was taken from a human donor in good health. The chain combines TRBV28 with TRBJ2-1; weak D call: TRBD1 (5 bases). In DNA form, the CDR3 reads TGTGCCAGCAGTTTATATCCAGGGCTGCCCTACAATGAGCAGTTCTTC. The encoded protein is CASSLYPGLPYNEQFF.